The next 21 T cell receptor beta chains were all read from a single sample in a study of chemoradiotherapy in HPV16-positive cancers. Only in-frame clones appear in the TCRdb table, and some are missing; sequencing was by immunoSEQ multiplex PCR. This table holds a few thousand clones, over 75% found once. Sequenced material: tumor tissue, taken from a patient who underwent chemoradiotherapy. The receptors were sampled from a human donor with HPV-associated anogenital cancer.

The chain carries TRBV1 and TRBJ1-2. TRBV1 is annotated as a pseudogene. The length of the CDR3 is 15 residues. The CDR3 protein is CTSSDIFASDYGYTF. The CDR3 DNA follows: TGCACCAGCAGCGATATTTTCGCGAGCGACTATGGCTACACCTTC.

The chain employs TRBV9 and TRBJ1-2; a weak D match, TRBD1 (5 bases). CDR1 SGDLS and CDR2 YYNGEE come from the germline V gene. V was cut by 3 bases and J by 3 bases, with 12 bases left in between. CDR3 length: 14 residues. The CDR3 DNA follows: TGTGCCAGCAGCGCTGGTGGGGCTGACTATGGCTACACCTTC. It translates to CASSAGGADYGYTF.

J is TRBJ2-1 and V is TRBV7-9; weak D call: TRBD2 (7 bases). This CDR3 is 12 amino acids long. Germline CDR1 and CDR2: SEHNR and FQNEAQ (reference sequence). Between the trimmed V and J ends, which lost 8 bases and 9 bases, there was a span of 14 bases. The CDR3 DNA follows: TGTGCCAGCTTTCCCGGGGGGCTTGAGCAGTTCTTC. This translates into CASFPGGLEQFF.

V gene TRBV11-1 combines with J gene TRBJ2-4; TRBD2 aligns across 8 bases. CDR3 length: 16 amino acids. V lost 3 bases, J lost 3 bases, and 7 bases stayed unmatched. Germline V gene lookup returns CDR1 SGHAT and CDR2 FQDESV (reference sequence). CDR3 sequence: CASSLGTSSFKNIQYF. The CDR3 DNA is TGTGCCAGCAGCTTGGGGACTAGTTCGTTCAAAAACATTCAGTACTTC.

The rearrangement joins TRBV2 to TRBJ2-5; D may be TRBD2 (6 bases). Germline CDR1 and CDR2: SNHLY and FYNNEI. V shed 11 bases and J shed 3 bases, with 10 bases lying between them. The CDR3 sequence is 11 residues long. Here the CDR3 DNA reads TGTGCCGCGGGGAGCGAAGAGACCCAGTACTTC. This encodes CAAGSEETQYF. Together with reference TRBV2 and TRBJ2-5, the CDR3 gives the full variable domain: EPEVTQTPSHQVTQMGQEVILRCVPISNHLYFYWYRQILGQKVEFLVSFYNNEISEKSEIFDDQFSVERPDGSNFTLKIRSTKLEDSAMYFCAAGSEETQYFGPGTRLLVL.

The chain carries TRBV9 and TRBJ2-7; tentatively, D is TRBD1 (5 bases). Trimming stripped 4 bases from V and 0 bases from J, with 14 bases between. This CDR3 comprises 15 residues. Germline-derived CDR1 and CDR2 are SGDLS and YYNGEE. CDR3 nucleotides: TGTGCCAGCAGCCCCTCGGAGCAGGGCTCCTACGAGCAGTACTTC. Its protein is CASSPSEQGSYEQYF.

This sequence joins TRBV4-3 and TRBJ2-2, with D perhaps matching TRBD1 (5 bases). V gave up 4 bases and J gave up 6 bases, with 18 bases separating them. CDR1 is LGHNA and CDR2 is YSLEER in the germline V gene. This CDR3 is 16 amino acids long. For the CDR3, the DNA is TGCGCCAGCAGCCCGAGTCAGGGCCGGGCCGCCGGGGAGCTGTTTTTT. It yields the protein CASSPSQGRAAGELFF.

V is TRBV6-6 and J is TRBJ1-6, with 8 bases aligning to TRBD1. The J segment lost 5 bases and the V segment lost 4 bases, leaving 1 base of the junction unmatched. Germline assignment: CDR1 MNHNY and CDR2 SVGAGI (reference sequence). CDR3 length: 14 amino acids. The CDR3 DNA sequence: TGTGCCAGCAGTTTGACAGGGGATAATTCACCCCTCCACTTT. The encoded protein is CASSLTGDNSPLHF.

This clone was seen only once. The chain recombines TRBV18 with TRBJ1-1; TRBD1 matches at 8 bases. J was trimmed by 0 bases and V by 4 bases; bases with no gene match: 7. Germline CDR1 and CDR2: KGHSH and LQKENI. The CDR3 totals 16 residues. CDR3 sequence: CASSRGQGRVNTEAFF. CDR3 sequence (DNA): TGTGCCAGCTCACGAGGACAGGGACGGGTGAACACTGAAGCTTTCTTT.

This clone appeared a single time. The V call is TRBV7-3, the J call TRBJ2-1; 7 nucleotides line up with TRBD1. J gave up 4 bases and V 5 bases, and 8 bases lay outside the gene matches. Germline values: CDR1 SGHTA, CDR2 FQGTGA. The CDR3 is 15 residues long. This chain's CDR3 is CASSPGQLIYNEQFF. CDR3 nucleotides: TGTGCCAGCAGCCCGGGACAGCTTATTTACAATGAGCAGTTCTTC.

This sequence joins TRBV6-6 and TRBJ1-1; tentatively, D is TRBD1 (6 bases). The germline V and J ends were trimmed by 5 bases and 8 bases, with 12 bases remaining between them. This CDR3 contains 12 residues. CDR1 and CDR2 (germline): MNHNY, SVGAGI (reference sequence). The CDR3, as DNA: TGTGCCAGCAGTCCCGGGACACTCGAAGCTTTCTTT. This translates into CASSPGTLEAFF.

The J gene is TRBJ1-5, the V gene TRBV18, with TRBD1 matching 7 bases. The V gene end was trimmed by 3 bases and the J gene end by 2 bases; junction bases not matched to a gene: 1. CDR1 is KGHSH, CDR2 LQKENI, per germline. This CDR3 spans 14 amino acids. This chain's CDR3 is CASSPGTGNQPQHF. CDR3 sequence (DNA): TGTGCCAGCTCACCGGGGACAGGCAATCAGCCCCAGCATTTT.

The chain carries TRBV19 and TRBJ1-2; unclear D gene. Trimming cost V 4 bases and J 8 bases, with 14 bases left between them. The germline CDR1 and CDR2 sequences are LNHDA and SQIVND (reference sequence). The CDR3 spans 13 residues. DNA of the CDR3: TGTGCCAGTAGTAAAATGGAGGCGAGAGGCTACACCTTC. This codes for CASSKMEARGYTF.

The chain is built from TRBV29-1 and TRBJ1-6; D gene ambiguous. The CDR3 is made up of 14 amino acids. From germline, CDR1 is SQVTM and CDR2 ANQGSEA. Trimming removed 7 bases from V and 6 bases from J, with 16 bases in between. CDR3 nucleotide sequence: TGCAGCGCTAAGGTGGGAGGGAGTAATTCACCCCTCCACTTT. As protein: CSAKVGGSNSPLHF. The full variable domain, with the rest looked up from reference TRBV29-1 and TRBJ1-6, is SAVISQKPSRDICQRGTSLTIQCQVDSQVTMMFWYRQQPGQSLTLIATANQGSEATYESGFVIDKFPISRPNLTFSTLTVSNMSPEDSSIYLCSAKVGGSNSPLHFGNGTRLTVT.

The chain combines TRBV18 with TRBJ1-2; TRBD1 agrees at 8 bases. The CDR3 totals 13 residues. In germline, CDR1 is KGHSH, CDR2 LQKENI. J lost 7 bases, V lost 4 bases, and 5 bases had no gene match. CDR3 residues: CASSLGQGGGYTF. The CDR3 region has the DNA TGTGCCAGCTCACTCGGACAGGGTGGTGGCTACACCTTC.

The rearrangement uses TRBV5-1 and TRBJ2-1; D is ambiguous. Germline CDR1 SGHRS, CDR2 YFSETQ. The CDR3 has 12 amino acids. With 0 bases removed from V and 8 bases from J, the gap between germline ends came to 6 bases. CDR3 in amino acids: CASSLASDEQFF. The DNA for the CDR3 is TGCGCCAGCAGCTTGGCATCCGATGAGCAGTTCTTC.

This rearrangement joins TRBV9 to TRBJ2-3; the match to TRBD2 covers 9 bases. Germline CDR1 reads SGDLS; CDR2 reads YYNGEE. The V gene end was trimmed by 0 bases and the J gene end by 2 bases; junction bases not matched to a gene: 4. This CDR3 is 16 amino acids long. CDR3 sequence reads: CASSVEAGGYTDTQYF. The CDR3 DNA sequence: TGTGCCAGCAGCGTAGAAGCGGGGGGATACACAGATACGCAGTATTTT.

The CDR3 protein is CASSSRRQGLGYTF. The DNA of the CDR3 is TGTGCCAGCAGCTCGAGACGACAGGGTTTGGGCTACACCTTC. The chain joins TRBV5-6 to TRBJ1-2, with 7 bases aligning to TRBD1. V dropped 3 bases and J dropped 8; count of bases not matched to a gene: 10. In germline, CDR1 is SGHDT, CDR2 YYEEEE. There are 14 residues in the CDR3.

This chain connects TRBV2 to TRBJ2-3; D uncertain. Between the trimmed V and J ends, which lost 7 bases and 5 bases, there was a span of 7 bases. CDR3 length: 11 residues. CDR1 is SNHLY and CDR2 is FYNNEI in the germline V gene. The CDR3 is CASIELDTQYF. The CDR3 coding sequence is TGTGCCAGCATCGAATTAGATACGCAGTATTTT.

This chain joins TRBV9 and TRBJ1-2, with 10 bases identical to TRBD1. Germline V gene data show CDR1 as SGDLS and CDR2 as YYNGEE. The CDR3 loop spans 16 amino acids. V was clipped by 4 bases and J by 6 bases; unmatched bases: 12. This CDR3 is CASSPSGTGVEHGYTF. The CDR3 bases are TGTGCCAGCAGCCCCTCCGGGACAGGGGTCGAGCATGGCTACACCTTC.

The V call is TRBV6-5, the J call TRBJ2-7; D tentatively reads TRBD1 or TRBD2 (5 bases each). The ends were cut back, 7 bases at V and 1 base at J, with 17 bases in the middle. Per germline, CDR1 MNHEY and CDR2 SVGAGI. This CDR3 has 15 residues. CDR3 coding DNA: TGTGCCAGCACCCTAGCTGGGGGAAGGTCCTACGAGCAGTACTTC. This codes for CASTLAGGRSYEQYF.